This entry concerns a single T cell receptor (beta chain). These data originate in a study of control samples from healthy donors and cancer patients. TCRdb's table, derived via immunoSEQ multiplex PCR, lists solely in-frame clones and lacks some. Found here are tens of thousands of clones, approximately 90% of them singletons; the top ten hold nearly 0.95%. CDR1 is SGHVS and CDR2 is FQNEAQ in the germline V gene. CDR3 length equals 17 residues. V was cut by 5 bases and J by 0 bases, with 18 bases left in between. Material: blood. This chain joins TRBV7-8 and TRBJ2-3; tentatively, D is TRBD2 (6 bases). The TCR was taken from a woman aged 25 to 39 in good health. CDR3 DNA: TGTGCCAGCAGCCCGCGGGACGGTCCGAAAAGCACAGATACGCAGTATTTT. Translating gives CASSPRDGPKSTDTQYF.